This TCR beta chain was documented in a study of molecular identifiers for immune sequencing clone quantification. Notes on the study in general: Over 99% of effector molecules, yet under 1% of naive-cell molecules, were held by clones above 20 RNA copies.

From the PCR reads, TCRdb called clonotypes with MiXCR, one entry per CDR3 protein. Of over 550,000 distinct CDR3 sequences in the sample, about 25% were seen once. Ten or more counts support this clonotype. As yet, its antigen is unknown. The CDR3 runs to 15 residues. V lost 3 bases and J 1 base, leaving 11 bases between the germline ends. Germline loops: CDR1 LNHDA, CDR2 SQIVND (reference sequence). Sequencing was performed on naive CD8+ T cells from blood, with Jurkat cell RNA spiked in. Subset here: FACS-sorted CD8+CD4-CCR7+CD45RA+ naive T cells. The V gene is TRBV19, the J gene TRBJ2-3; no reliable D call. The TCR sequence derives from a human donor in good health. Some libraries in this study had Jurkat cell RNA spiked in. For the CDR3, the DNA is TGTGCCAGTAGTATTCTGGCGACCCGCACAGATACGCAGTATTTT. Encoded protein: CASSILATRTDTQYF.